These 22 T cell receptor beta chains originate from one sample sequenced in a study of T cells in Graves' hyperthyroidism and ophthalmopathy. RNA transcripts gave rise to amplified TCR beta CDR3 regions. In the first-round RT-PCR of the TCR CDR3, the HTBI primer set was used. One entry per CDR3 protein, called by TCRdb with MiXCR from the multiplex PCR reads. The sample yields roughly 700,000 distinct CDR3 sequences, 30% to 40% seen once. The sequenced sample was blood. Source of these receptors: a woman aged 40-49 years with Graves' hyperthyroidism.

To note about this clonotype: Being one base from a much bigger clone, this may be a read error. The V gene is TRBV7-2, the J gene TRBJ1-1; D unresolved. This CDR3 is 13 amino acids long. Germline assignment: CDR1 SGHTA and CDR2 FQGNSA. CDR3 in DNA: TGTGCCGGCAGGCTTAGTAGGTATGGAGGCGCTTTCTTT. As protein: CAGRLSRYGGAFF.

This clonotype appeared a few times. The chain joins TRBV4-1 to TRBJ1-2, with 10 bases lining up with TRBD1. Germline trimming cut 0 bases from V and 4 bases from J; bases unmatched to any gene: 5. CDR1 and CDR2 from the germline V gene are MGHRA and YSYEKL. This CDR3 has 16 amino acids. CDR3 coding DNA: TGCGCCAGCAGCCAAGAAGACAGGGGGCTGAGCTATGGCTACACCTTC. The encoded protein is CASSQEDRGLSYGYTF.

This rearrangement joins TRBV6-5 to TRBJ2-7; D is uncertain. With 4 bases removed from V and 0 bases from J, the gap between germline ends came to 13 bases. The CDR3 sequence is 15 residues long. Germline loops: CDR1 MNHEY, CDR2 SVGAGI. This CDR3 reads CASSLSDGYSYEQYF. CDR3 in DNA: TGTGCCAGCAGTTTGTCGGACGGATACTCCTACGAGCAGTACTTC.

This clonotype showed up many times. V and J are TRBV25-1 and TRBJ1-4; D remains unclear. This CDR3 contains 16 residues. Trimming cost V 3 bases and J 1 base, with 12 bases left between them. In germline, CDR1 is MGHDK, CDR2 SYGVNS. In DNA form, the CDR3 reads TGTGCCAGCAGTGACCCCACCGGGGTAACTAATGAAAAACTGTTTTTT. Its protein is CASSDPTGVTNEKLFF.

The chain is built from TRBV5-1 and TRBJ2-7, with TRBD1 identical over 9 bases. Germline CDR1 reads SGHRS; CDR2 reads YFSETQ. The CDR3 is 14 residues long. J was trimmed by 7 bases and V by 4 bases; bases with no gene match: 9. This CDR3 reads CASSLWDRVGEQYF. CDR3 bases: TGCGCCAGCAGCCTGTGGGACAGGGTGGGAGAGCAGTACTTC.

Concerning this clonotype itself: Just one base apart from a much larger clone, this may be a read error. The CDR3 sequence: CASSGTTATVNSPLPF. The CDR3 DNA reads as TGCGCCAGCAGCGGGACGACCGCTACTGTCAATTCACCCCTCCCCTTT. The gene calls are TRBV5-1 and TRBJ1-6; a possible D gene is TRBD1 (5 bases). The V gene's germline CDR1 is SGHRS and CDR2 YFSETQ. The CDR3 runs to 16 residues.

This clonotype was counted between two and nine times. The chain recombines TRBV5-4 with TRBJ1-6; D gene uncertain. The V end was cut by 4 bases, the J end by 7 bases, with 12 bases between. Per germline, CDR1 SGHNT and CDR2 YYREEE (reference sequence). The length of the CDR3 is 14 residues. As DNA, the CDR3 is TGTGCCAGCAGCCCGAACAGAGGGAATTCACCCCTCCACTTT. This encodes CASSPNRGNSPLHF.

In its sample, this clonotype was seen many times. This chain joins TRBV20-1 and TRBJ1-5, with D possibly TRBD1 on 5 matching bases. The CDR3 spans 16 residues. Trimming left V 2 bases short and J 7 bases short, with 21 bases between. Germline V lookup: CDR1 DFQATT, CDR2 SNEGSKA (reference sequence). The chain's CDR3 is CSARSWGGGGEQPQHF. CDR3 sequence (DNA): TGCAGTGCTAGATCCTGGGGGGGGGGAGGCGAACAGCCCCAGCATTTT.

This clonotype was found many times. This chain joins TRBV20-1 and TRBJ1-6; D gene unclear. The V gene's germline CDR1 is DFQATT and CDR2 SNEGSKA (reference sequence). This CDR3 contains 12 residues. V was cut by 3 bases and J by 8 bases, with 8 bases left in between. CDR3: CSASGGDSPLHF. CDR3 nucleotides: TGCAGTGCTAGCGGAGGAGATTCACCCCTCCACTTT.

The rearrangement uses TRBV20-1 and TRBJ2-7; 13 nucleotides agree with TRBD2. The J segment lost 5 bases and the V segment lost 1 base, leaving 8 bases of the junction unmatched. Per the germline V gene, CDR1 is DFQATT and CDR2 is SNEGSKA (reference sequence). This CDR3 contains 16 residues. The DNA of the CDR3 is TGCAGTGCTAGAGTGGATGGACTAGCGGGAGCTAACGAGCAGTACTTC. This encodes CSARVDGLAGANEQYF.

This chain connects TRBV13 to TRBJ2-7, with 8 bases fitting TRBD1. The V gene's germline CDR1 is PRHDT and CDR2 FYEKMQ (reference sequence). CDR3 length: 14 residues. V lost 8 bases and J lost 3; bases outside the gene matches: 9. The CDR3 sequence: CASREGQGGYEQYF. The CDR3 bases are TGTGCCAGCCGGGAAGGACAGGGAGGCTACGAGCAGTACTTC.

The chain employs TRBV7-2 and TRBJ2-1, with 8 bases fitting TRBD2. V was pared by 5 bases and J by 5 bases, with 8 bases of the junction left unmatched. Germline CDR1 and CDR2: SGHTA and FQGNSA. The CDR3 runs to 15 residues. CDR3 DNA sequence: TGTGCCAGCAGCCTTTTAACTAGCGGTCACAATGAGCAGTTCTTC. It is translated as CASSLLTSGHNEQFF.

This clonotype was detected many times. This chain uses TRBV10-2 with TRBJ1-1; the D is unclear. V shed 6 bases and J shed 7 bases, with 9 bases lying between them. This CDR3 region has 11 residues. Germline CDR1 reads WSHSY; CDR2 reads SAAADI. The CDR3 DNA sequence: TGCGCCAGCAGGGGAAGAGGTGAAGCTTTCTTT. This translates into CASRGRGEAFF.

Here the CDR3 reads CASTRQGALSDGYTF. The CDR3, as DNA: TGTGCCAGTACTAGACAGGGGGCTTTGTCGGATGGCTACACCTTC. The chain couples TRBV19 to TRBJ1-2, with 10 nucleotides matching TRBD1. V was clipped by 7 bases and J by 6 bases; unmatched bases: 11. Germline CDR1 and CDR2: LNHDA and SQIVND (reference sequence). There are 15 residues in the CDR3.

V is TRBV6-2 or TRBV6-3 and J is TRBJ1-1, with D perhaps TRBD1 (5 bases). The CDR3 has 16 residues. The germline V gene encodes CDR1 MNHEY and CDR2 SVGEGT. Trimming shortened V by 7 bases and J by 1 base, and 19 bases separated the two germline ends. This CDR3 reads CASITGRVGENTEAFF. DNA of the CDR3: TGTGCCAGCATTACCGGGAGAGTGGGGGAGAACACTGAAGCTTTCTTT.

The V call is TRBV6-6, the J call TRBJ2-7; D may be TRBD2 (5 bases). This CDR3 contains 14 residues. The germline V gene encodes CDR1 MNHNY and CDR2 SVGAGI (reference sequence). The V end lost 4 bases, the J end lost 7 bases, and 17 bases lay between the germline ends. The CDR3, as DNA: TGTGCCAGCAGTTGGCGGGTCCGTACGGGGGAGCAGTACTTC. Amino acids: CASSWRVRTGEQYF.

This clonotype was detected many times. The chain is built from TRBV10-3 and TRBJ2-7; D uncertain. CDR1 and CDR2 from the germline V gene are ENHRY and SYGVKD. V lost 3 bases, J lost 1 base, and 1 base lay in between. This CDR3 contains 11 residues. CDR3 in amino acids: CAISDSYEQYF. CDR3 coding DNA: TGTGCCATCAGTGATTCCTACGAGCAGTACTTC.

The genes are TRBV7-9 and TRBJ2-3; 9 bases are shared with TRBD2. Trimming removed 2 bases from V and 5 bases from J; junction bases left unmatched: 11. The CDR3 totals 17 residues. Looked up from germline, CDR1 is SEHNR and CDR2 is FQNEAQ (reference sequence). In DNA form, the CDR3 reads TGTGCCAGCAGCTTATTCCCTAGCGGGACGACACAAGATACGCAGTATTTT. It is translated as CASSLFPSGTTQDTQYF.

Notes on this clonotype: Being one base from a much bigger clone, this may be a read error. This chain joins TRBV20-1 and TRBJ2-7; D gene ambiguous. The V and J ends lost 1 base and 3 bases respectively, with 7 bases between them. The CDR3 is 12 residues long. Germline loops: CDR1 DFQATT, CDR2 SNEGSKA (reference sequence). CDR3 loop: CSARAISYEQYF. The CDR3 nucleotides are TGCAGTGCTAGAGCCATAAGCTACGAGCAGTACTTC.

This clonotype showed up many times. The V call is TRBV7-3, the J call TRBJ1-1, with a possible D match to TRBD1 (6 bases). Germline values: CDR1 SGHTA, CDR2 FQGTGA. Trimming removed 1 base from V and 7 bases from J, with 13 bases in between. The CDR3 contains 14 residues. The CDR3 region has the DNA TGTGCCAGCAGCTTAAGTCTAGAGGGGGGTGAAGCTTTCTTT. Translated: CASSLSLEGGEAFF.

This clonotype was seen many times. Written as DNA, the CDR3 is TGTGCCAGCAGTCCCCTTCGTTGGGGGCGGAATTCACCCCTCCACTTT. It yields the protein CASSPLRWGRNSPLHF. The chain joins TRBV28 to TRBJ1-6; a possible D gene is TRBD1 (6 bases). Germline lookup yields CDR1 MDHEN and CDR2 SYDVKM. CDR3 size: 16 residues. Trimming stripped 5 bases from V and 7 bases from J, with 18 bases between.

A word on this clonotype: The junction and the germline gene differ at one end; a read error may be behind it. This chain links TRBV20-1 with TRBJ1-1; possibly TRBD1 for D (6 bases). The CDR3 consists of 11 residues. Germline V CDR1 and CDR2: DFQATT, SNEGSKA (reference sequence). CDR3 sequence reads: CSAREGGQASF. The CDR3 region has the DNA TGCAGTGCTAGAGAGGGGGGCCAAGCTTCCTTT.